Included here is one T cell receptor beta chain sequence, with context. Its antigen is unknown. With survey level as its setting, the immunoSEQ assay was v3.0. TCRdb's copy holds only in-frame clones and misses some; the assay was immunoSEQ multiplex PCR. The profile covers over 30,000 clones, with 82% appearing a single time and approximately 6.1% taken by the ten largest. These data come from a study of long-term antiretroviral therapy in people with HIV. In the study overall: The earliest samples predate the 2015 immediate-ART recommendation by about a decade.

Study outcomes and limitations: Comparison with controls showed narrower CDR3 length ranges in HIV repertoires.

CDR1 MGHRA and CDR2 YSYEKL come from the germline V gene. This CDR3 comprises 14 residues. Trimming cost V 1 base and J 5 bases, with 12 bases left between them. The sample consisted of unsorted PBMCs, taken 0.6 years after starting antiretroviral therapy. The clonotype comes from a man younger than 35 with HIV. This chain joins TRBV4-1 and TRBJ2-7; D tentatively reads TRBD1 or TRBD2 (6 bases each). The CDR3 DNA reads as TGCGCCAGCAGCCAAGTAAGGGGGGCGGACGAGCAGTACTTC. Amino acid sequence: CASSQVRGADEQYF.